One sample yielded the 23 T cell receptor beta chains listed below, sequenced in a study of response to subunit inactivated influenza vaccine. TCRdb analysed the RT-PCR reads with MiXCR anew, one entry per CDR3 protein. The data show more than 450,000 distinct CDR3 sequences, around 10% seen once. The data also belong to a second study, concerning T cells expressing NK-cell markers. That work adds: cDNA encoding TCR beta was synthesized via 5'RACE template switching incorporating UMIs.

This specimen was PBMCs from blood, taken on the day of vaccination. These receptors were collected from a man aged 45-60 years who received an inactivated influenza vaccine.

This sequence joins TRBV7-6 and TRBJ1-6, with D unclear. The CDR3 consists of 15 residues. V gave up 5 bases and J gave up 0 bases, with 8 bases separating them. Germline lookup yields CDR1 SGHVS and CDR2 FNYEAQ. The CDR3 sequence is CASSLWSSYNSPLHF. The DNA of the CDR3 is TGTGCCAGCAGCCTTTGGAGCTCCTATAATTCACCCCTCCACTTT.

The J gene is TRBJ2-2, the V gene TRBV6-1; possible D gene TRBD2, 5 bases. CDR1 and CDR2 from the germline V gene are MNHNS and SASEGT. V lost 5 bases, J lost 3 bases, and 19 bases lay in between. The CDR3 sequence is 17 residues long. CDR3 DNA sequence: TGTGCCAGCAGTCTTCCTTGGGCGGGCCGCGACACCGGGGAGCTGTTTTTT. This codes for CASSLPWAGRDTGELFF.

The chain has TRBV20-1 and TRBJ1-2; D is undetermined. The CDR3 contains 12 residues. With 3 bases removed from V and 3 bases from J, the gap between germline ends came to 8 bases. In germline, CDR1 is DFQATT, CDR2 SNEGSKA (reference sequence). Here the CDR3 reads CSASGPDYGYTF. The CDR3 coding sequence is TGCAGTGCTAGCGGACCGGACTATGGCTACACCTTC.

This clonotype has just a few counts. The V and J genes are TRBV28 and TRBJ2-3; weak D call: TRBD2 (7 bases). Germline V gives CDR1 MDHEN, CDR2 SYDVKM. This CDR3 contains 16 residues. The V gene lost 3 bases and the J gene lost 2 bases, with 15 bases spanning the gap. This CDR3 reads CASSFPGGPDTDTQYF. The CDR3 DNA reads as TGTGCCAGCAGTTTTCCGGGGGGCCCCGACACAGATACGCAGTATTTT.

The chain has TRBV27 and TRBJ2-1, with 8 positions matching TRBD1. CDR3 size: 13 residues. Trimming removed 5 bases from V and 9 bases from J; junction bases left unmatched: 6. CDR1 is MNHEY, CDR2 SMNVEV, per germline (reference sequence). The CDR3 loop is CASSTDRAGEQFF. The CDR3 DNA is TGTGCCAGCAGTACGGACAGGGCCGGTGAGCAGTTCTTC.

This rearrangement joins TRBV28 to TRBJ2-7; the D gene is possibly TRBD1 (6 bases). This CDR3 comprises 16 residues. Germline values: CDR1 MDHEN, CDR2 SYDVKM. Trimming pared 4 bases from V and 5 bases from J, leaving 21 bases between. CDR3 nucleotides: TGTGCCAGCAGTTCCTACCGGAACAGGGCCGAGGACGAGCAGTACTTC. Protein sequence: CASSSYRNRAEDEQYF.

The chain carries TRBV20-1 and TRBJ2-1; 10 bases agree with TRBD2. The germline V gene encodes CDR1 DFQATT and CDR2 SNEGSKA (reference sequence). Germline trimming cut 7 bases from V and 10 bases from J; bases unmatched to any gene: 10. The CDR3 sequence is 13 residues long. The CDR3 reads CSGVSGRAVEQFF. For the CDR3, the DNA is TGCAGTGGAGTAAGCGGGAGGGCCGTAGAGCAGTTCTTC.

A few counts support this clonotype. This chain uses TRBV5-1 with TRBJ1-1; no firm D call. V shed 3 bases and J shed 1 base, with 7 bases lying between them. Germline V gene lookup returns CDR1 SGHRS and CDR2 YFSETQ. The CDR3 spans 13 residues. The CDR3 DNA reads as TGCGCCAGCAGCTCGGGATGGAACACTGAAGCTTTCTTT. It encodes CASSSGWNTEAFF.

This clonotype turned up a few times. J is TRBJ1-5 and V is TRBV7-8; TRBD1 is a possible D gene (6 bases). The CDR3 contains 15 residues. The germline gives CDR1 SGHVS, CDR2 FQNEAQ. Trimming removed 5 bases at V and 6 bases at J, with 17 bases between. The CDR3 region is CASSPLRGGFQPQHF. The CDR3 coding sequence is TGTGCCAGCAGCCCTCTCAGGGGAGGGTTTCAGCCCCAGCATTTT.

The chain carries TRBV3-1 and TRBJ2-7; TRBD1 matches at 7 bases. Trimming cost V 3 bases and J 1 base; bases outside gene matches: 6. Germline V gives CDR1 LGHDT, CDR2 YNNKEL (reference sequence). The CDR3 totals 15 residues. The CDR3 spells CASSHYGTASYEQYF. CDR3 nucleotide sequence: TGTGCCAGCAGCCACTACGGGACAGCTTCCTACGAGCAGTACTTC.

V gene TRBV7-9 combines with J gene TRBJ1-4, with a tentative D call TRBD1 (5 bases). V was shortened by 0 bases and J by 5 bases, with 13 bases between the two germline ends. The germline CDR1 and CDR2 sequences are SEHNR and FQNEAQ (reference sequence). This CDR3 has 16 residues. The CDR3 DNA sequence: TGTGCCAGCAGCTTAGCAGGGACCGCCTCCAATGAAAAACTGTTTTTT. Its translation: CASSLAGTASNEKLFF.

V usage is TRBV29-1 and J usage is TRBJ2-3, with a tentative D call TRBD2 (6 bases). This CDR3 contains 14 residues. The germline V gene encodes CDR1 SQVTM and CDR2 ANQGSEA. Trimming left V 0 bases short and J 1 base short, with 8 bases between. CDR3 in DNA: TGCAGCGTTGAAGACGAGCGGGGCACAGATACGCAGTATTTT. This codes for CSVEDERGTDTQYF.

CDR3 region: CASSPRPWTPTYGYTF. CDR3 DNA sequence: TGTGCCAGCAGTCCCCGACCCTGGACACCAACCTATGGCTACACCTTC. The chain joins TRBV28 to TRBJ1-2; D possibly corresponds to TRBD1 (5 bases). Trimming cost V 5 bases and J 4 bases, with 20 bases left between them. CDR1 and CDR2 from the germline V gene are MDHEN and SYDVKM. This CDR3 spans 16 amino acids.

V is TRBV7-2 and J is TRBJ1-2; D gene uncertain. Germline-derived CDR1 and CDR2 are SGHTA and FQGNSA. There are 18 residues in the CDR3. The V gene lost 0 bases and the J gene lost 6 bases, with 23 bases spanning the gap. CDR3 sequence: CASSLAEVPTVGRNGYTF. The CDR3 region has the DNA TGTGCCAGCAGCTTAGCGGAGGTCCCAACAGTGGGTCGGAATGGCTACACCTTC.

This clonotype was counted only a few times. This chain links TRBV5-1 with TRBJ2-1; TRBD1 aligns across 7 bases. V lost 0 bases, J lost 4 bases, and 4 bases stayed unmatched. The CDR3 has 15 residues. Germline assignment: CDR1 SGHRS and CDR2 YFSETQ. This chain's CDR3 is CASSLVQGLYNEQFF. The CDR3 DNA sequence: TGCGCCAGCAGCTTGGTACAGGGGTTGTACAATGAGCAGTTCTTC.

The chain is built from TRBV4-3 and TRBJ2-4, with D perhaps matching TRBD2 (5 bases). Germline CDR1 reads LGHNA; CDR2 reads YSLEER. This CDR3 has 15 residues. V was pared by 0 bases and J by 9 bases, with 15 bases between. This CDR3 is CASSQDPEGMGIQYF. The CDR3 nucleotides read TGCGCCAGCAGCCAAGATCCCGAGGGAATGGGCATTCAGTACTTC.

J is TRBJ1-2 and V is TRBV12-3 or TRBV12-4; D is unresolved. This CDR3 is 14 amino acids long. Trimming left V 3 bases short and J 5 bases short, with 13 bases between. CDR3 in DNA: TGTGCCAGCAGTTTCACGGGAACAGCTTATGGCTACACCTTC. Its protein is CASSFTGTAYGYTF.

V and J are TRBV10-3 and TRBJ1-1; no firm D call. Germline V gives CDR1 ENHRY, CDR2 SYGVKD. Trimming pared 6 bases from V and 1 base from J, leaving 18 bases between. The CDR3 sequence is 16 residues long. CDR3: CAIRHPVGRQNTEAFF. CDR3 bases: TGTGCCATCAGACATCCCGTTGGGAGACAGAACACTGAAGCTTTCTTT.

This clonotype was counted a few times. The chain employs TRBV20-1 and TRBJ2-1; 10 bases match TRBD2. Trimming at V came to 0 bases and at J to 8 bases, leaving 7 bases not matched to a gene. CDR3 length: 15 amino acids. From germline, CDR1 is DFQATT and CDR2 SNEGSKA (reference sequence). CDR3 loop: CSARDGLAVFHEQFF. The CDR3 bases are TGCAGTGCTAGAGACGGACTAGCGGTCTTCCATGAGCAGTTCTTC.

In its sample, this clonotype was seen a few times. The rearrangement joins TRBV5-1 to TRBJ1-1; 8 positions agree with TRBD1. The length of the CDR3 is 16 residues. The V gene end was trimmed by 1 base and the J gene end by 0 bases; junction bases not matched to a gene: 5. The germline V gene encodes CDR1 SGHRS and CDR2 YFSETQ. Written as DNA, the CDR3 is TGCGCCAGCAGCTTGTTTCAGGGGGCGTTGAACACTGAAGCTTTCTTT. Encoded protein: CASSLFQGALNTEAFF.

The V call is TRBV5-1, the J call TRBJ2-3; D remains ambiguous. Germline-derived CDR1 and CDR2 are SGHRS and YFSETQ. Trimming cost V 0 bases and J 4 bases, with 9 bases left between them. This CDR3 region has 14 residues. The CDR3 nucleotides are TGCGCCAGCAGCTTGGGCCCCCTGGCAGATACGCAGTATTTT. The encoded protein is CASSLGPLADTQYF.

J is TRBJ2-3 and V is TRBV7-8; D perhaps matches TRBD2 (5 bases). This CDR3 is built from 14 residues. Germline loops: CDR1 SGHVS, CDR2 FQNEAQ. Between the trimmed V and J ends, which lost 1 base and 7 bases, there was a span of 12 bases. The CDR3 here is CASSLGVAWHTQYF. CDR3 in DNA: TGTGCCAGCAGCTTAGGCGTAGCGTGGCATACGCAGTATTTT.

The CDR3: CASSSRFGVFSYEQYF. CDR3 nucleotides: TGTGCCAGCAGCTCCCGCTTTGGGGTCTTCTCCTACGAGCAGTACTTC. The rearrangement links TRBV5-6 to TRBJ2-7; the D is unclear. Germline CDR1 is SGHDT and CDR2 is YYEEEE. V lost 3 bases to trimming and J lost 0 bases, with 16 bases between them. The CDR3 has 16 residues.